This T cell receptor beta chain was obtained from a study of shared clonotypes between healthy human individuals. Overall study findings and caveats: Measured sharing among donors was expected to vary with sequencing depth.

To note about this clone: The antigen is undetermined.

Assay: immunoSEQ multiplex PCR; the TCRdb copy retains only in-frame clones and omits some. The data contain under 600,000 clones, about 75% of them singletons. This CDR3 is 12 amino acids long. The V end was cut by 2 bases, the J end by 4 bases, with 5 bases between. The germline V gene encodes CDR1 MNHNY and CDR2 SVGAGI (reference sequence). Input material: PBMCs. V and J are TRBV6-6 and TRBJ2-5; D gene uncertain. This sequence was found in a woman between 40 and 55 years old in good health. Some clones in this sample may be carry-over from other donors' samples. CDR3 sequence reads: CASSYMGETQYF. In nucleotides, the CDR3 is TGTGCCAGCAGTTACATGGGAGAGACCCAGTACTTC.